Listed here is a single T cell receptor (beta chain). Its antigen is currently unknown. The CDR3 sequence is 14 residues long. V lost 4 bases, J lost 3 bases, and 8 bases stayed unmatched. The germline gives CDR1 SQVTM, CDR2 ANQGSEA. These transplant recipients had drug-resistant or recurrent cytomegalovirus infection. These data are taken from a study of T cell therapy after organ transplantation. About the research overall: Of roughly ten patients, eight responded clinically and two did not. Patients received a median of 1.92 x 10^8 CMV-specific T cells over 2 to 6 infusions.

Whole-study results and caveats: Nonresponders had marked pretherapy clonal expansions and little post-therapy change.

The method was immunoSEQ multiplex PCR; TCRdb's version includes in-frame clones alone and lacks a portion of them. The data show roughly 48,000 clones, about 94% seen once. This rearrangement joins TRBV29-1 to TRBJ2-7, with 8 nucleotides matching TRBD2. This receptor was identified in a human patient who had received a solid organ transplant and had CMV disease. The source was CD8+ T cells from blood, collected before autologous CMV-specific T cell therapy. The CDR3 spells CSVAGGEGFYEQYF. CDR3 nucleotides: TGCAGCGTTGCGGGGGGGGAGGGATTCTACGAGCAGTACTTC.